The 13 T cell receptor beta chains reported below all come from one sample, sequenced in a study of T cells after yellow fever vaccination. TCRdb passed the 5' RACE reads through MiXCR, listing each CDR3 protein once. The sample comprises 450,000 to 650,000 distinct CDR3 sequences, around a fifth of which are singletons, and 15% to 20% rests with the top ten. This specimen was PBMCs, taken less than 25 days after the first yellow fever vaccination. Receptors originate from a man aged 18 to 29 who received the YFV17D yellow fever vaccine.

Only a few counts were recorded for this clonotype. This CDR3 is CASSVEPNTEAFF. CDR3 DNA sequence: TGTGCCAGCAGCGTAGAACCGAACACTGAAGCTTTCTTT. The rearrangement joins TRBV9 to TRBJ1-1; the D is unclear. This CDR3 spans 13 amino acids. V gave up 0 bases and J gave up 1 base, with 4 bases separating them. Germline loops: CDR1 SGDLS, CDR2 YYNGEE.

The gene calls are TRBV20-1 and TRBJ1-2, with D possibly being TRBD1 (6 bases). CDR1 is DFQATT and CDR2 is SNEGSKA in the germline V gene (reference sequence). V gave up 6 bases and J gave up 8 bases, with 19 bases separating them. The CDR3 consists of 13 residues. This CDR3 reads CSATTPTGKGYTF. CDR3 sequence (DNA): TGCAGTGCGACGACCCCAACAGGGAAGGGCTACACCTTC.

The genes are TRBV18 and TRBJ2-4, with D possibly matching TRBD2 (5 bases). Looked up from germline, CDR1 is KGHSH and CDR2 is LQKENI. Trimming took off 8 bases at V and 13 bases at J, with 18 bases between the two ends. There are 12 residues in the CDR3. This CDR3 reads CASTSRAERQYF. The CDR3 coding sequence is TGTGCCAGCACCTCTAGAGCGGAGCGACAGTACTTC.

The genes are TRBV28 and TRBJ2-7; tentative D call: TRBD1 (5 bases). V lost 4 bases, J lost 2 bases, and 9 bases lay in between. The CDR3 consists of 13 residues. From germline, CDR1 is MDHEN and CDR2 SYDVKM. Here the CDR3 reads CASSSQGPYEQYV. The CDR3, as DNA: TGTGCCAGCAGTTCTCAGGGTCCCTACGAGCAGTACGTC.

This clonotype was counted at least ten times. This sequence joins TRBV9 and TRBJ2-1; 9 bases match TRBD2. J gave up 3 bases and V 5 bases, and 6 bases lay outside the gene matches. Germline V gives CDR1 SGDLS, CDR2 YYNGEE. The CDR3 is 15 residues long. The CDR3, as DNA: TGTGCCAGCAGTAGCGGGGGTGTGGGCTACAATGAGCAGTTCTTC. Residues: CASSSGGVGYNEQFF. Based on the CDR3 plus reference TRBV9 and TRBJ2-1, the full variable domain is DSGVTQTPKHLITATGQRVTLRCSPRSGDLSVYWYQQSLDQGLQFLIQYYNGEERAKGNILERFSAQQFPDLHSELNLSSLELGDSALYFCASSSGGVGYNEQFFGPGTRLTVL.

The J gene is TRBJ1-1, the V gene TRBV18; weak D call: TRBD1 (5 bases). Germline CDR1 is KGHSH and CDR2 is LQKENI. The CDR3 spans 15 residues. Trimming removed 0 bases from V and 4 bases from J, with 12 bases in between. CDR3 sequence reads: CASSPPGGRGTEAFF. CDR3 nucleotide sequence: TGTGCCAGCTCACCACCGGGAGGAAGGGGCACTGAAGCTTTCTTT.

V and J are TRBV11-2 and TRBJ2-3; D possibly corresponds to TRBD2 (5 bases). CDR1 is SGHAT, CDR2 FQNNGV, per germline. The length of the CDR3 is 16 residues. Trimming took off 5 bases at V and 4 bases at J, with 19 bases between the two ends. The CDR3 spells CASSLHPSADPDTQYF. The CDR3 DNA follows: TGTGCCAGCAGCCTACATCCCTCAGCGGACCCAGATACGCAGTATTTT.

The chain recombines TRBV24-1 with TRBJ2-2; perhaps TRBD1 as D (5 bases). Trimming left V 10 bases short and J 4 bases short, with 6 bases between. This CDR3 has 11 residues. CDR1 is KGHDR and CDR2 is SFDVKD in the germline V gene. The CDR3 here is CATGLTGELFF. The CDR3, as DNA: TGTGCCACGGGGCTCACCGGGGAGCTGTTTTTT.

In this sample, this clonotype turned up a few times. This chain uses TRBV6-5 with TRBJ2-7; TRBD1 or TRBD2 may be the D gene (5 bases each). The CDR3 covers 12 residues. The V gene's germline CDR1 is MNHEY and CDR2 SVGAGI. V was trimmed by 6 bases and J by 6 bases, leaving 12 bases between them. The CDR3 is CASSSGGGEQYV. The CDR3 DNA reads as TGTGCCAGCAGCTCTGGGGGTGGCGAGCAGTACGTC.

The chain is built from TRBV10-3 and TRBJ2-3; TRBD1 agrees at 8 bases. The junction had 13 bases not matched to a gene; V was cut back by 7 bases and J by 4 bases. Germline V gene data show CDR1 as ENHRY and CDR2 as SYGVKD. This CDR3 spans 16 amino acids. In DNA, the CDR3 is TGTGCCATCAACGTCAGGGGGCGTCAAGGGGCAGATACGCAGTATTTT. The encoded protein is CAINVRGRQGADTQYF.

This chain links TRBV4-1 with TRBJ1-1; 7 bases align to TRBD1. V lost 2 bases, J lost 5 bases, and 5 bases stayed unmatched. The CDR3 runs to 14 residues. Germline CDR1 reads MGHRA; CDR2 reads YSYEKL. CDR3 in amino acids: CASSQYRGATEAFF. CDR3 nucleotides: TGCGCCAGCAGCCAATACAGGGGTGCTACTGAAGCTTTCTTT.

This clonotype was seen at least ten times. The rearrangement uses TRBV7-3 and TRBJ1-6, with TRBD1 matching 7 bases. The CDR3 has 16 residues. CDR1 and CDR2 (germline): SGHTA, FQGTGA. V dropped 4 bases and J dropped 7; count of bases not matched to a gene: 10. CDR3 bases: TGTGCCAGCAGCTACGCCGGGGGCAGGGGGAATTCACCCCTCCACTTT. Its protein is CASSYAGGRGNSPLHF. The full variable domain, with the rest looked up from reference TRBV7-3 and TRBJ1-6, is GAGVSQTPSNKVTEKGKYVELRCDPISGHTALYWYRQSLGQGPEFLIYFQGTGAADDSGLPNDRFFAVRPEGSVSTLKIQRTERGDSAVYLCASSYAGGRGNSPLHFGNGTRLTVT.

The V and J genes are TRBV24-1 and TRBJ2-5; 14 bases align to TRBD2. With V trimmed by 4 bases and J by 3 bases, 3 bases remained unmatched. Per the germline V gene, CDR1 is KGHDR and CDR2 is SFDVKD. The CDR3 covers 16 residues. CDR3 region: CATSEPGLAGEETQYF. Written as DNA, the CDR3 is TGTGCCACCAGTGAGCCGGGACTAGCGGGGGAAGAGACCCAGTACTTC.